Below are 9 T cell receptor beta chains sequenced from a single sample in a study of cytomegalovirus exposure and HLA in healthy donors. Both 60 Vbeta primers and 13 Jbeta primers went into the PCR. The assay was immunoSEQ multiplex PCR, and TCRdb's table has in-frame clones only and misses some. The repertoire holds 150,000 to 200,000 clones, with 65% to 85% as singletons. Sequencing was carried out using PBMCs. The receptors come from a woman in her twenties or thirties in good health and CMV-seropositive.

This chain links TRBV2 with TRBJ1-1; 10 positions agree with TRBD1. The CDR3 extends over 16 amino acids. The ends lost 6 bases at V and 3 bases at J; junction bases unmatched: 10. Germline assignment: CDR1 SNHLY and CDR2 FYNNEI. CDR3 protein: CASRDRGIRLDTEAFF. CDR3 DNA sequence: TGTGCCAGCAGGGACAGGGGGATTAGGTTGGACACTGAAGCTTTCTTT. The full variable domain, its missing parts supplied by reference TRBV2 and TRBJ1-1, is EPEVTQTPSHQVTQMGQEVILRCVPISNHLYFYWYRQILGQKVEFLVSFYNNEISEKSEIFDDQFSVERPDGSNFTLKIRSTKLEDSAMYFCASRDRGIRLDTEAFFGQGTRLTVV.

This rearrangement joins TRBV5-1 to TRBJ1-1, with 7 bases aligning to TRBD1. The germline CDR1 and CDR2 sequences are SGHRS and YFSETQ. V was clipped by 4 bases and J by 5 bases; unmatched bases: 8. This CDR3 contains 14 residues. Here the CDR3 DNA reads TGCGCCAGCAGCCTGAACCCAGGGGGGACTGAAGCTTTCTTT. This sequence encodes CASSLNPGGTEAFF. Full variable domain (rest looked up from reference TRBV5-1 and TRBJ1-1): KAGVTQTPRYLIKTRGQQVTLSCSPISGHRSVSWYQQTPGQGLQFLFEYFSETQRNKGNFPGRFSGRQFSNSRSEMNVSTLELGDSALYLCASSLNPGGTEAFFGQGTRLTVV.

This sequence joins TRBV12-5 and TRBJ2-1; 14 nucleotides align to TRBD2. The ends lost 0 bases at V and 0 bases at J; junction bases unmatched: 4. Germline V gives CDR1 LGHNT, CDR2 FRNRAP. The CDR3 sequence is 19 residues long. As DNA, the CDR3 is TGTGCTAGTGGTTTGGTACATGGGACTAGCGGGAGCTCCTACAATGAGCAGTTCTTC. Its translation is CASGLVHGTSGSSYNEQFF.

This clone was observed a few times. Written as DNA, the CDR3 is TGTGCCAGCACAGGGTCCCGCACCGGGGAGCTGTTTTTT. It encodes CASTGSRTGELFF. The chain combines TRBV2 with TRBJ2-2; weak D call: TRBD1 (5 bases). Germline CDR1 is SNHLY and CDR2 is FYNNEI. The CDR3 extends over 13 amino acids. Trimming stripped 7 bases from V and 4 bases from J, with 10 bases between.

The chain is built from TRBV6-1 and TRBJ2-1, with D unresolved. Trimming cost V 7 bases and J 2 bases, with 9 bases left between them. This CDR3 contains 13 residues. Germline CDR1 is MNHNS and CDR2 is SASEGT. CDR3 DNA sequence: TGTGCCAGCAAGTACTACCCCTACAATGAGCAGTTCTTC. Translated: CASKYYPYNEQFF.

This clone was counted a few times. The rearrangement links TRBV19 to TRBJ2-1; D is perhaps TRBD2 (5 bases). V was cut by 7 bases and J by 8 bases, with 18 bases left in between. The germline CDR1 and CDR2 sequences are LNHDA and SQIVND (reference sequence). This CDR3 region has 14 residues. The CDR3 loop is CASTGSVTIHEQFF. CDR3 in DNA: TGTGCCAGTACGGGAAGCGTTACCATCCATGAGCAGTTCTTC. Full variable domain (missing parts from reference TRBV19 and TRBJ2-1): DGGITQSPKYLFRKEGQNVTLSCEQNLNHDAMYWYRQDPGQGLRLIYYSQIVNDFQKGDIAEGYSVSREKKESFPLTVTSAQKNPTAFYLCASTGSVTIHEQFFGPGTRLTVL.

The chain combines TRBV13 with TRBJ2-5; 11 bases are a match to TRBD2. CDR1 PRHDT and CDR2 FYEKMQ come from the germline V gene (reference sequence). The CDR3 has 16 residues. Germline trimming cut 5 bases from V and 2 bases from J; bases unmatched to any gene: 7. CDR3 loop: CASSPRLAGWQETQYF. The CDR3 region has the DNA TGTGCCAGCAGCCCCCGACTAGCGGGATGGCAAGAGACCCAGTACTTC.

The chain combines TRBV7-9 with TRBJ2-7; D is perhaps TRBD2 (5 bases). The germline CDR1 and CDR2 sequences are SEHNR and FQNEAQ (reference sequence). The V end lost 4 bases, the J end lost 0 bases, and 7 bases lay between the germline ends. The CDR3 is 13 amino acids. DNA for the CDR3: TGTGCCAGCAGCTCACGGGGCTCCTACGAGCAGTACTTC. Protein: CASSSRGSYEQYF.

CDR3 protein: CASSRSGNEQYF. DNA of the CDR3: TGTGCCAGCAGTCGTAGCGGGAATGAGCAGTACTTC. This chain connects TRBV27 to TRBJ2-5, with 8 bases lining up with TRBD2. V lost 5 bases to trimming and J lost 11 bases; unmatched junction nucleotides: 7. This CDR3 region has 12 residues. Germline V gene lookup returns CDR1 MNHEY and CDR2 SMNVEV (reference sequence).